This is a list of T cell receptor beta chains from one sample in a study of blood T cell repertoires in COVID-19. Sequencing was performed with immunoSEQ multiplex PCR; in TCRdb, only in-frame clones are kept and a portion is missing. The table lists about 100,000 clones, roughly 84% of them singletons, with less than 8.5% in the top ten. The specimen sequenced was peripheral blood. The receptor set was obtained from a man aged 30 to 45 in a cohort sampled during active COVID-19. CDR3s include the opening cysteine and the closing phenylalanine or tryptophan. D genes are given only for firm matches. The size entry is marked missing in some rows and otherwise reads once, few, many or a size class.

clone_size,v_call,d_call,j_call,cdr3_nt,cdr3_aa
.,TRBV7-2,.,TRBJ2-1,TGTGCCAGCAGCTTTTCCGGTGATGAGCAGTTCTTC,CASSFSGDEQFF
once,TRBV7-2,.,TRBJ1-1,TGTGCCAGCTTTGCGGACAATTGGATCACTGAAGCTTTCTTT,CASFADNWITEAFF
.,TRBV6-5,.,TRBJ2-1,TGTGCCAGCAGTCCGACAGGTAAAACCTATGAGCAGTTCTTC,CASSPTGKTYEQFF
.,TRBV21-1,.,TRBJ2-3,TGTGCCAGCAGCAAAGTACTCCTTTGCGGCGGGGGGACCTCTAGCACAGATACGCAGTATTTT,CASSKVLLCGGGTSSTDTQYF
.,TRBV28,TRBD1,TRBJ1-2,TGTGCCAGCAGCCCCCGGACAGGTCGTGGCTACACCTTC,CASSPRTGRGYTF
once,TRBV27,.,TRBJ2-7,TGTGCCAGCAGTGCGGGGAGCTCCTACGAGCAGTACTTC,CASSAGSSYEQYF
.,TRBV5-1,.,TRBJ2-3,TGCGCCAGCAGCTTGTATCCCACAGATACGCAGTATTTT,CASSLYPTDTQYF
.,TRBV12-3/TRBV12-4,.,TRBJ1-2,TGTGCCAGCAGACCAGGGAACTATGGCTACACCTTC,CASRPGNYGYTF
few,TRBV27,.,TRBJ1-2,TGTGCCAGCAGTCCCTCCCTGGGAGTCAGCTATGGCTACACCTTC,CASSPSLGVSYGYTF
.,TRBV9,.,TRBJ1-2,TGTGCCAGCAGCGACAGGGAATATGGCTACACCTTC,CASSDREYGYTF
.,TRBV2,TRBD2,TRBJ2-1,TGTGCCAGCAGTGAGGTTGCGGGGGGTCTCTCCTACAATGAGCAGTTCTTC,CASSEVAGGLSYNEQFF
.,TRBV28,.,TRBJ2-5,TGTGCCAGTAGTCGTCACTCCCCCACCCAAGAGACCCAGTACTTC,CASSRHSPTQETQYF
.,TRBV7-2,TRBD2,TRBJ2-2,TGTGCCAGCAGCTTAGTTGGCGGGGGGTCCGCCGGGGAGCTGTTTTTT,CASSLVGGGSAGELFF
.,TRBV30,.,TRBJ1-1,TGTGCCTGGAGTGTCGGGGAATTTGAAGCTTTCTTT,CAWSVGEFEAFF
.,TRBV3-1/TRBV3-2,.,TRBJ1-2,TGTGCCAGCAGCCAAGAAGCCCTACAGGGTAACTATGGCTACACCTTC,CASSQEALQGNYGYTF
.,TRBV30,TRBD1,TRBJ2-1,TGTGCCTGGAGACCCGGGACAGGGCTGTTCAATGAGCAGTTCTTC,CAWRPGTGLFNEQFF
.,TRBV5-1,.,TRBJ2-7,TGCGCCAGCAGCTTGGGTCAGACAGGAACCTACGAGCAGTACTTC,CASSLGQTGTYEQYF
.,TRBV13,.,TRBJ2-5,TGTGCCAGCAGCTTAGACGGGGAAGAGACCCAGTACTTC,CASSLDGEETQYF
.,TRBV7-9,TRBD1,TRBJ2-7,TGTGCCAGCAGCTTAGAGTACTCAGACGGGACAGGGGGCGAGCAGTACTTC,CASSLEYSDGTGGEQYF
.,TRBV6-1,.,TRBJ1-5,TGTGCCAGCAGTGAAGCGCGTCAAGTTAGCAATCAGCCCCAGCATTTT,CASSEARQVSNQPQHF
.,TRBV7-3,TRBD1,TRBJ1-1,TGTGCCAGCAGCTCGCCCCCCCGGACAGGAAACACTGAAGCTTTCTTT,CASSSPPRTGNTEAFF
.,TRBV10-1,.,TRBJ1-2,TGCGCCAGCAGTAAACCGGGATCTCGGAGGTACACCTTC,CASSKPGSRRYTF
.,TRBV12-3/TRBV12-4,TRBD1,TRBJ2-7,TGTGCCAGCAGTTCCGGACAGGGTGCCGAGCAGTACTTC,CASSSGQGAEQYF
.,TRBV14,TRBD1,TRBJ1-2,TGTGCCAGCAGCCCGGGACAGCCCCTCTATGGCTACACCTTC,CASSPGQPLYGYTF
.,TRBV28,TRBD1,TRBJ1-2,TGTGCCAGCAGACCTGGGACAGGGAGGAGTGGCTACACCTTC,CASRPGTGRSGYTF
.,TRBV5-4,.,TRBJ1-2,TGTGCCAGCAGCTTGCGCCAACCCAGATCTAACTATGGCTACACCTTC,CASSLRQPRSNYGYTF
.,TRBV2,TRBD1,TRBJ2-2,TGTGCCAGCAGGCAGGGACAGGGGTTCACCGGGGAGCTGTTTTTT,CASRQGQGFTGELFF
.,TRBV18,.,TRBJ1-1,TGTGCCAGCTCACCACTGAAGGGGGAAGCTTTCTTT,CASSPLKGEAFF
.,TRBV6-5,.,TRBJ1-5,TGTGCCAGCAGTTACGGACAGTCTCGACAGCCCCAGCATTTT,CASSYGQSRQPQHF
.,TRBV2,TRBD1,TRBJ2-1,TGTGCCAGCAGTCCTACCGGGACAGGGAACAATGAGCAGTTCTTC,CASSPTGTGNNEQFF
.,TRBV27,.,TRBJ1-2,TGTGCCAGCTTCTCCAACTATGGCTACACCTTC,CASFSNYGYTF
.,TRBV7-8,.,TRBJ2-7,TGTGCCAGCAGCTCGACAGACTCCTACGAGCAGTACTTC,CASSSTDSYEQYF
.,TRBV6-6,.,TRBJ2-1,TGTGCCAGCAGTTCTTCAACAGTTAGCTCCTACAATGAGCAGTTCTTC,CASSSSTVSSYNEQFF
.,TRBV7-9,.,TRBJ2-5,TGTGCCAGCAGCTTCGGGGGGCGCCAAGAGACCCAGTACTTC,CASSFGGRQETQYF
.,TRBV14,.,TRBJ2-2,TGTGCCAGCAGCCAACAGGGTTTCACCGGGGAGCTGTTTTTT,CASSQQGFTGELFF
.,TRBV30,TRBD1,TRBJ1-3,TGTGCCTGGAGGGGGGACAGTTACTCTGGAAACACCATATATTTT,CAWRGDSYSGNTIYF
.,TRBV3-1/TRBV3-2,.,TRBJ1-2,TGTGCCAGCAGCCAAGGCAGAGGAACAAACAACTATGGCTACACCTTC,CASSQGRGTNNYGYTF